One sample yielded the 22 T cell receptor beta chains listed below, sequenced in a study of cytomegalovirus exposure and HLA in healthy donors. A multiplex PCR was run with 60 Vbeta primers and 13 Jbeta primers. Using immunoSEQ multiplex PCR, the repertoire was profiled, and TCRdb retains in-frame clones only, with some absent. The table has about 130,000 clones, approximately 82% seen once; the top ten hold about 2.9%. Sample: PBMCs. These receptors came from a boy younger than 10 in good health and CMV-seronegative.

The J gene is TRBJ2-5, the V gene TRBV30; 10 bases agree with TRBD1. The CDR3 has 17 residues. Germline loops: CDR1 GTSNPN, CDR2 SVGIG (reference sequence). The trim removed 2 bases at V and 5 bases at J, leaving 14 bases unmatched. The CDR3 nucleotides read TGTGCCTGGAGTCCGGGACAGGGGACCCCCGGGTCGGAGACCCAGTACTTC. This encodes CAWSPGQGTPGSETQYF.

The J gene is TRBJ1-6, the V gene TRBV6-5; D unresolved. Trimming shortened V by 3 bases and J by 3 bases, and 9 bases separated the two germline ends. Germline CDR1 reads MNHEY; CDR2 reads SVGAGI. This CDR3 has 15 residues. CDR3 bases: TGTGCCAGCAGTTATGGGCAAAGCTATAATTCACCCCTCCACTTT. The encoded protein is CASSYGQSYNSPLHF.

The V gene is TRBV7-9, the J gene TRBJ1-1, with 7 positions matching TRBD1. Looked up from germline, CDR1 is SEHNR and CDR2 is FQNEAQ (reference sequence). J lost 3 bases, V lost 5 bases, and 3 bases had no gene match. This CDR3 has 13 amino acids. DNA of the CDR3: TGTGCCAGCAGCCGGGACAGAGACACTGAAGCTTTCTTT. Protein: CASSRDRDTEAFF.

J is TRBJ1-1 and V is TRBV27; D perhaps matches TRBD1 (6 bases). The CDR3 covers 15 residues. V was shortened by 2 bases and J by 5 bases, with 15 bases between the two germline ends. Germline assignment: CDR1 MNHEY and CDR2 SMNVEV (reference sequence). CDR3 coding DNA: TGTGCCAGCAGTTTAAGGGGGATCGGGGAAACTGAAGCTTTCTTT. Translated, it gives CASSLRGIGETEAFF.

With respect to this clone: An end of the junction does not agree with germline; a read error may underlie this. The chain is built from TRBV7-7 and TRBJ2-2; 9 positions agree with TRBD2. CDR3 length equals 15 residues. The germline CDR1 and CDR2 sequences are SSHAT and FNYEAQ (reference sequence). The CDR3 nucleotides read TGTGCTAGCAGCCCCGGCGGGGGGGACACCGGGGAGCTGTTTTTT. Protein sequence: CASSPGGGDTGELFF.

This chain connects TRBV5-8 to TRBJ2-7; 11 bases are shared with TRBD2. The CDR3 covers 18 residues. V was clipped by 2 bases and J by 0 bases; unmatched bases: 10. Germline CDR1 is SGHTS and CDR2 is YDEGEE. CDR3 sequence (DNA): TGTGCCAGCAGCTTAGGGCTAGCGGGAGGTTGGAACTCCTACGAGCAGTACGTC. It codes for CASSLGLAGGWNSYEQYV.

This clone was seen a single time. The chain carries TRBV28 and TRBJ2-6; D may be TRBD1 (6 bases). Per germline, CDR1 MDHEN and CDR2 SYDVKM. Trimming shortened V by 3 bases and J by 0 bases, and 12 bases separated the two germline ends. The CDR3 length is 17 residues. DNA for the CDR3: TGTGCCAGCAGTTTTCTAAAGACAGGCTCTGGGGCCAACGTCCTGACTTTC. It is translated as CASSFLKTGSGANVLTF.

This chain joins TRBV2 and TRBJ1-1, with D uncertain. Germline-derived CDR1 and CDR2 are SNHLY and FYNNEI. There are 14 residues in the CDR3. V was pared by 6 bases and J by 4 bases, with 15 bases between. The CDR3: CASRTLVRSTEAFF. For the CDR3, the DNA is TGTGCCAGCAGAACCCTGGTGAGGAGCACTGAAGCTTTCTTT.

The genes are TRBV7-3 and TRBJ2-2; the match to TRBD2 covers 9 bases. The length of the CDR3 is 16 residues. J gave up 2 bases and V 5 bases, and 6 bases lay outside the gene matches. CDR1 is SGHTA, CDR2 FQGTGA, per germline. As DNA, the CDR3 is TGTGCCAGCAGCGCAGCGGGGGGCCTTAACACCGGGGAGCTGTTTTTT. It specifies CASSAAGGLNTGELFF.

The rearrangement joins TRBV6-1 to TRBJ1-4; no clear D. CDR3 length: 15 amino acids. Trimming removed 3 bases from V and 4 bases from J, with 12 bases in between. Germline loops: CDR1 MNHNS, CDR2 SASEGT. CDR3 sequence (DNA): TGTGCCAGCAGTGAGACTCCTAGCAGTAATGAAAAACTGTTTTTT. It specifies CASSETPSSNEKLFF.

The chain uses TRBV27 and TRBJ1-5; D possibly corresponds to TRBD1 (5 bases). The germline V and J ends were trimmed by 2 bases and 0 bases, with 8 bases remaining between them. Germline CDR1 and CDR2: MNHEY and SMNVEV (reference sequence). The CDR3 covers 15 residues. For the CDR3, the DNA is TGTGCCAGCAGTTTAACAGGTTATAGCAATCAGCCCCAGCATTTT. This encodes CASSLTGYSNQPQHF.

The chain couples TRBV7-3 to TRBJ2-3; D is perhaps TRBD2 (6 bases). Per germline, CDR1 SGHTA and CDR2 FQGTGA. This CDR3 has 14 amino acids. Trimming left V 2 bases short and J 3 bases short, with 9 bases between. The CDR3 sequence is CASSLFAGTDTQYF. The CDR3, as DNA: TGTGCCAGCAGCTTATTCGCGGGAACAGATACGCAGTATTTT.

This clone is a singleton in its sample. The CDR3 protein is CASSEYNQGRGYTF. Written as DNA, the CDR3 is TGTGCCAGCAGTGAGTACAACCAGGGCCGGGGCTACACCTTC. The V and J genes are TRBV6-1 and TRBJ1-2; TRBD1 is a possible D gene (5 bases). The CDR3 runs to 14 residues. The germline V and J ends were trimmed by 3 bases and 8 bases, with 16 bases remaining between them. Per the germline V gene, CDR1 is MNHNS and CDR2 is SASEGT.

The CDR3 sequence: CASRDTGVTEAFF. The CDR3 nucleotides read TGTGCCAGCAGAGACACAGGGGTCACTGAAGCTTTCTTT. This chain uses TRBV6-5 with TRBJ1-1; 7 bases are a match to TRBD1. CDR3 length: 13 amino acids. Germline lookup yields CDR1 MNHEY and CDR2 SVGAGI. Unmatched junction bases numbered 5, after V lost 6 bases and J lost 4 bases.

A single count supports this clone. V gene TRBV6-5 combines with J gene TRBJ2-7; perhaps TRBD2 as D (5 bases). The CDR3 extends over 13 amino acids. Trimming stripped 5 bases from V and 6 bases from J, with 14 bases between. The V gene's germline CDR1 is MNHEY and CDR2 SVGAGI. Here the CDR3 DNA reads TGTGCCAGCAGTCCCGATCCACGGGGCGAGCAGTACTTC. Translated: CASSPDPRGEQYF.

The chain recombines TRBV7-6 with TRBJ1-1; the match to TRBD1 covers 8 bases. The CDR3 has 13 residues. CDR1 and CDR2 from the germline V gene are SGHVS and FNYEAQ. V lost 3 bases and J lost 8; bases outside the gene matches: 5. CDR3 residues: CASSFSGTGEAFF. CDR3 coding DNA: TGTGCCAGCAGCTTTTCCGGGACAGGCGAAGCTTTCTTT.

The J gene is TRBJ1-1, the V gene TRBV2; possibly TRBD1 for D (5 bases). The V gene lost 8 bases and the J gene lost 0 bases, with 10 bases spanning the gap. This CDR3 contains 13 residues. Germline values: CDR1 SNHLY, CDR2 FYNNEI. The CDR3 coding sequence is TGTGCCAGCGGGGCCACACTGAACACTGAAGCTTTCTTT. This codes for CASGATLNTEAFF. Filled out from reference TRBV2 and TRBJ1-1, the complete variable domain reads EPEVTQTPSHQVTQMGQEVILRCVPISNHLYFYWYRQILGQKVEFLVSFYNNEISEKSEIFDDQFSVERPDGSNFTLKIRSTKLEDSAMYFCASGATLNTEAFFGQGTRLTVV.

The gene calls are TRBV4-1 and TRBJ2-7; D gene ambiguous. The CDR3 sequence is 15 residues long. Trimming removed 1 base at V and 7 bases at J, with 17 bases between. From germline, CDR1 is MGHRA and CDR2 YSYEKL. The CDR3 sequence is CASSQALEVIKEQYF. The CDR3 DNA reads TGCGCCAGCAGCCAAGCATTAGAGGTGATTAAAGAGCAGTACTTC.

This chain joins TRBV7-3 and TRBJ2-2; D is possibly TRBD2 (6 bases). CDR1 and CDR2 (germline): SGHTA, FQGTGA. CDR3 length: 14 amino acids. CDR3: CGTMATPGSGELFF. In DNA form, the CDR3 reads TGTGGGACTATGGCAACCCCAGGGTCCGGGGAGCTGTTTTTT.

The chain employs TRBV19 and TRBJ2-2; D might be TRBD2 (5 bases). The CDR3 runs 17 residues. Per the germline V gene, CDR1 is LNHDA and CDR2 is SQIVND (reference sequence). V was cut by 0 bases and J by 7 bases, with 18 bases left in between. The CDR3 DNA reads as TGTGCCAGTAGTATAGACTCCCCCGGTGGACTGGGCGGGGAGCTGTTTTTT. This encodes CASSIDSPGGLGGELFF.

The chain employs TRBV5-1 and TRBJ2-7, with 8 bases matching TRBD1. This CDR3 is built from 15 residues. The junction had 8 bases not matched to a gene; V was cut back by 3 bases and J by 3 bases. Germline loops: CDR1 SGHRS, CDR2 YFSETQ. The CDR3 coding sequence is TGCGCCAGCAGCTGGCCAAGACAGGGGCACTACGAGCAGTACTTC. Translated: CASSWPRQGHYEQYF.

This rearrangement joins TRBV25-1 to TRBJ2-6; no firm D call. V was cut by 5 bases and J by 0 bases, with 5 bases left in between. Germline V lookup: CDR1 MGHDK, CDR2 SYGVNS. The CDR3 is made up of 14 amino acids. The CDR3 is CASSYSSGANVLTF. The CDR3 bases are TGTGCCAGCAGTTACTCCTCTGGGGCCAACGTCCTGACTTTC.